The rows below give T cell receptor beta chains drawn from one sample of a study of regulatory T cells in long-lasting Graves disease. TCRdb ran MiXCR on the multiplex PCR reads and lists one entry per CDR3 protein. Of hundreds of thousands of distinct CDR3 sequences listed, 13% are singletons. These data were likewise used in another study, on T cells in Graves' hyperthyroidism and ophthalmopathy.

The sample was peripheral blood mononuclear cells (PBMCs), taken at new diagnosis, from a patient treated with antithyroid drugs. These receptors all stem from a man aged 30 to 45 with Graves disease. The conserved cysteine and the conserved F or W are not part of the CDR3 here.

V: TRBV7-3
CDR3: ASRPGTTPNEQF

V: TRBV12-3/TRBV12-4
CDR3: ASSPTGGPNQPQH

V: TRBV9
CDR3: ASSPRTWGLAGKANTQY

V: TRBV3-1
CDR3: ASSQAVLAGGPRETQY

V: TRBV6-2/TRBV6-3
CDR3: ASSYRAGVYEQY

V: TRBV24-1
CDR3: ATSDTGLAGATEQF

V: TRBV2
CDR3: ASTDSASYEQY

V: TRBV20-1
CDR3: SATPGTGGRYEQY

V: TRBV18
CDR3: ASSPRRETKNIQY

V: TRBV20-1
CDR3: SARDRDPHQETQY

V: TRBV5-1
CDR3: ASSPGGVTYEQY

V: TRBV20-1
CDR3: SANGGKSSYEQY

V: TRBV30
CDR3: AWNLDRVEEKLF

V: TRBV5-5
CDR3: ASSLVEAGELF

V: TRBV20-1
CDR3: SAKPPRLAGAPDTQY

V: TRBV2
CDR3: ASSAGAGELF

V: TRBV7-2
CDR3: ASSPYRGWDTEAF

V: TRBV27
CDR3: ASSSLSLNIQY

V: TRBV6-2/TRBV6-3
CDR3: ASSYSTGAYEQY

V: TRBV5-1
CDR3: ASSLRGAALGYT

V: TRBV18
CDR3: ASSPGIGGRSYDQY

V: TRBV5-1
CDR3: ASSRGGQRSDTQY

V: TRBV12-3/TRBV12-4
CDR3: ASSLGPDGEQY

V: TRBV20-1
CDR3: SATGGHKNTGELF

V: TRBV5-6
CDR3: ASTDSSYGQY

V: TRBV28
CDR3: ASSLGRDHEQY

V: TRBV14
CDR3: ASSPDRAGAETQY

V: TRBV12-3/TRBV12-4
CDR3: ASSLVMELDQPQH

V: TRBV20-1
CDR3: SARIVETQY

V: TRBV2
CDR3: ASSESEGVLTDTQY

V: TRBV12-3/TRBV12-4
CDR3: ASRSVAGVTDTQY

V: TRBV19
CDR3: ASSPSDRGYTEAF

V: TRBV14
CDR3: ASSPIRQGADTQH

V: TRBV29-1
CDR3: SVEGSGSGSGNTIY

V: TRBV7-9
CDR3: ASSFPQGGGTQY

V: TRBV28
CDR3: ASSSHGPYEQY

V: TRBV2
CDR3: ASSTGTSIWSIKQF

V: TRBV27
CDR3: ASRGLAHNEQS

V: TRBV28
CDR3: ASASREQY

V: TRBV29-1
CDR3: SVRSSQGPVSYEQY

V: TRBV29-1
CDR3: TASGGSSYNEQF

V: TRBV2
CDR3: ASSVAGVSDTQY

V: TRBV7-9
CDR3: ASSWSMGQPDDGYT

V: TRBV30
CDR3: AWSKDYSYNEQF

V: TRBV5-4
CDR3: ASSLKRFGFSYNEQF

V: TRBV2
CDR3: ASSETFGQTYEQY

V: TRBV11-3
CDR3: ASSTPRDRGNNEQF

V: TRBV7-9
CDR3: ASSPGPEDSGNTIY